This T cell receptor beta chain came from a study of PD-L1 blockade in urothelial cancer (dated by TCRdb to 2016 to 2017). Looking at the study overall: All patients started therapy in the mid-2010s and received atezolizumab 1,200 mg intravenously every 3 weeks. About nine tenths of the roughly 29 patients were males with bladder-origin urothelial cancer, and about 60% of the roughly 30 reported a prior smoking history. An ECOG performance status of 0 or 1 was recorded for the patients, and 0 to 3 prior chemotherapy regimens had been received by the patients. Blood samples were analyzed at two time points: 3 weeks after treatment start (second dose) and 6 weeks after treatment start. Blood samples gave median yields of around 140,000 T cells and approximately 80,000 unique TCRs, along with a median clonality of roughly 0.08. Somatic, immune and clinical correlates of response to PD-L1 blockade with atezolizumab in urothelial cancer were the focus of an exploratory multi-omic analysis. TCR sequencing covered pretreatment tumor samples and matched, serially collected peripheral blood taken before and after atezolizumab treatment. Progression-free survival longer than 6 months counted as durable clinical benefit, and TCR features were additionally tested against both progression-free and overall survival. In the same patients who had TCR sequencing, pretreatment tumors also underwent whole exome sequencing and RNA sequencing. Durable clinical benefit was achieved by nine patients but not by the remaining 20. Twenty-nine patients had pretreatment blood TCR-seq, some 25 had at least one posttreatment blood collection, and some 25 had tumor TCR-seq.

Synthetic TCR analog templates were spiked into each PCR so that absolute template abundance could be estimated from read counts. Using the immunoSEQ assay, TCRbeta CDR3 regions were amplified from genomic DNA with bias-controlled V and J gene primers. Rearranged TCRbeta segments were sequenced at approximately 20X coverage. As for how the authors treated the data: Clustering was used to correct sequencing errors, and CDR3s were annotated against IMGT to assign V, D and J genes. Only productive TCRbeta rearrangements were used in downstream analyses, excluding out-of-frame or stop-codon sequences. Clonality was computed as one minus Shannon entropy normalized by the log of the number of unique productive sequences. Fisher's exact test with Benjamini-Hochberg correction, at a threshold of adjusted p below 0.01, was used to find clones that differed between time points or between blood and tumor. Held by TCRdb, this immuneACCESS table contains in-frame sequences only and omits some clones. Under half of the omission traces to an unresolved V gene where checked; the cause of the rest is unknown. For V, J and clone size, that table is used; D and trimming come from the DNA. In all, the sample holds about 24,000 clones, and around 88% of those were seen once. Of the sample, roughly 3% is held by the ten largest clones.

The CDR3 runs 13 residues from the cysteine to the phenylalanine. The kept DNA is CDR3 alone, 39 bases in frame from the first base. CDR1 and CDR2, looked up from the germline V gene, are MNHNS and SASEGT. V and J are truncated by 1 base and 8 bases respectively, leaving an intervening sequence of 11 bases. Notes on this clone: Its antigen is not yet known. The record has no base qualities; no much larger clone is one base away.

The cohort included about 27 patients with locally advanced or metastatic urothelial carcinoma who were treated at Memorial Sloan Kettering on a trial protocol. Peripheral blood mononuclear cells were collected from each patient pretreatment and during treatment, giving between 1 and 8 total time points per patient. The Qiagen DNeasy Blood extraction kit was used to purify genomic DNA from total PBMCs and from tumor samples. PBMCs were collected pretreatment and during treatment, and were isolated and stored as previously described. Broader findings and caveats from the paper: Greater expansion of tumor-associated TCR clones in peripheral blood 3 weeks after the start of treatment was observed in patients with durable benefit (n of about 24, p = 0.022). A pretreatment peripheral blood TCR clonality below the median was linked to improved progression-free and overall survival. Because the sample size was small (n ≈ 29) and many exploratory analyses were performed, the results are intended to be hypothesis-generating.

The material was PBMCs, obtained around atezolizumab (anti-PD-L1) treatment. The clonotype was recovered from a man in his fifties with urothelial cancer. Recombination joined TRBV6-1 with TRBJ1-2; the D gene is perhaps TRBD1, from 6 matching bases. CDR3 loop: CASSEVRGGGYTF. The nucleotide sequence reads as follows: TGTGCCAGCAGTGAAGTTAGGGGGGGCGGCTACACCTTC.